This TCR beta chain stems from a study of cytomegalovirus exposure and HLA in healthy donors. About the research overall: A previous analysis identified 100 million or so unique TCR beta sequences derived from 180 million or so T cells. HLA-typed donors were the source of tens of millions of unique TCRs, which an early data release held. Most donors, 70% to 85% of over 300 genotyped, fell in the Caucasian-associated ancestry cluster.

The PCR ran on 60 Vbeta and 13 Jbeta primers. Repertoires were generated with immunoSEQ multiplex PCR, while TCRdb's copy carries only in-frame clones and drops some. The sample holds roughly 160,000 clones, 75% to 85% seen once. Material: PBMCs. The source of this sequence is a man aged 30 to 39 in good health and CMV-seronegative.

CDR3 sequence (DNA): TGTGCCAGCAGTGACCAGGGACTAGTGACAGATACGCAGTATTTT. Protein sequence: CASSDQGLVTDTQYF. The chain couples TRBV6-4 to TRBJ2-3; 8 bases map to TRBD2. Per the germline V gene, CDR1 is MRHNA and CDR2 is SNTAGT. This CDR3 is 15 amino acids long. The V gene end was trimmed by 2 bases and the J gene end by 3 bases; junction bases not matched to a gene: 4.